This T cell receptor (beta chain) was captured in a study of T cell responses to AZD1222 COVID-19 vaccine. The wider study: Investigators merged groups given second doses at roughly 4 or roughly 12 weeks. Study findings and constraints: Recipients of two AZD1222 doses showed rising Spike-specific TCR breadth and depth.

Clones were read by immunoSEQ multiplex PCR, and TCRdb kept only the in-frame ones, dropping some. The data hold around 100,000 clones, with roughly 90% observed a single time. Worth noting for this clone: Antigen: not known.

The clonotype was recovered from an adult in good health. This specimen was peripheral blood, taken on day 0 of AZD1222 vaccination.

The CDR3 loop reads CASSGRGVSSYNEQFF. Here the CDR3 DNA reads TGTGCCAGCAGTGGCCGGGGCGTTAGCTCCTACAATGAGCAGTTCTTC. The chain combines TRBV6-2 or TRBV6-3 with TRBJ2-1; D tentatively fits TRBD1 or TRBD2 (5 bases each). CDR3 length: 16 residues. With 5 bases removed from V and 0 bases from J, the gap between germline ends came to 14 bases. The germline CDR1 and CDR2 sequences are MNHEY and SVGEGT.